A selection of T cell receptor beta chains follows, all from one sample in a study of cytomegalovirus exposure and HLA in healthy donors. The table came from immunoSEQ multiplex PCR; TCRdb's copy has only in-frame clones and leaves some out. The data contain some 57,000 clones, around three quarters of them singletons. Sequencing input: PBMCs. The receptors originated from a woman aged 60 to 75 in good health and CMV-seropositive. CDR3s include the opening cysteine and the closing phenylalanine or tryptophan. The D gene is left open where the match is weak. The size of a clone is reported for some rows only, either as once, few or many, or as a class for expanded clones.

v_call	d_call	clone_size	j_call	cdr3_aa	cdr3_nt
TRBV7-2	TRBD1	-	TRBJ1-2	CASSFGTGVYGYTF	TGTGCCAGCAGCTTTGGGACAGGCGTCTATGGCTACACCTTC
TRBV6-5	-	-	TRBJ2-7	CASRGGSYEQYF	TGTGCCAGCAGGGGGGGTTCCTACGAGCAGTACTTC
TRBV6-5	-	-	TRBJ1-6	CASSYSNWAGNSPLHF	TGTGCCAGCAGTTACTCGAATTGGGCAGGGAATTCACCCCTCCACTTT
TRBV7-3	-	-	TRBJ2-7	CASSLGAGFYEQYF	TGTGCCAGCAGCTTAGGGGCCGGGTTCTACGAGCAGTACTTC
TRBV7-2	-	once	TRBJ1-1	CASSLDVRAAFF	TGTGCCAGCAGCTTAGACGTCAGGGCGGCTTTCTTT
TRBV10-1	TRBD1	once	TRBJ1-1	CASSGPGQGRTEAFF	TGCGCCAGCAGCGGCCCGGGACAGGGGCGTACTGAAGCTTTCTTT
TRBV27	TRBD1	few	TRBJ2-7	CASSHRQGIYEQYF	TGTGCCAGCAGCCACAGACAGGGTATCTACGAGCAGTACTTC
TRBV2	-	-	TRBJ2-7	CASSEAPSFEQYF	TGTGCCAGCAGTGAAGCGCCTAGCTTCGAGCAGTACTTC
TRBV30	TRBD1	-	TRBJ1-2	CAWTPGGGKTPYGYTF	TGTGCCTGGACCCCAGGGGGCGGAAAAACTCCCTATGGCTACACCTTC
TRBV4-1	-	-	TRBJ2-2	CASSLPGTGLSTGELFF	TGCGCCAGCAGCCTGCCCGGTACCGGACTCTCCACCGGGGAGCTGTTTTTT
TRBV19	-	few	TRBJ2-7	CASSISGKGSYEQYF	TGTGCCAGTAGTATATCAGGGAAGGGGTCCTACGAGCAGTACTTC
TRBV2	TRBD2	-	TRBJ2-1	CASWAGGQGEQFF	TGTGCCAGCTGGGCGGGGGGTCAGGGGGAGCAGTTCTTC
TRBV7-6	TRBD1	-	TRBJ1-6	CASSLGGQGLSSPLHF	TGTGCCAGCAGCTTAGGCGGACAGGGGTTAAGTTCACCCCTCCACTTT
TRBV19	TRBD1	-	TRBJ2-7	CASSRKTGATTYEQYF	TGTGCCAGTAGTCGCAAGACAGGGGCCACCACCTACGAGCAGTACTTC
TRBV18	TRBD1	-	TRBJ1-1	CASSHGTGGDGHTEAFF	TGTGCCAGCTCACACGGGACAGGGGGCGATGGCCACACTGAAGCTTTCTTT
TRBV9	-	-	TRBJ1-1	CASSVSGRSNTEAFF	TGTGCCAGCAGCGTAAGCGGCAGGTCGAACACTGAAGCTTTCTTT
TRBV6-5	TRBD2	-	TRBJ2-7	CASSYSGGRAYEQYF	TGTGCCAGCAGTTACTCTGGCGGGAGGGCCTACGAGCAGTACTTC
TRBV7-2	TRBD1	few	TRBJ2-7	CASSFDRDRAYEQYF	TGTGCCAGCAGCTTCGACCGGGACAGGGCCTACGAGCAGTACTTC
TRBV4-1	TRBD2	once	TRBJ2-5	CASSPLRTSGEPETQYF	TGCGCCAGCAGCCCCCTCAGGACTAGCGGGGAACCAGAGACCCAGTACTTC
TRBV7-9	-	few	TRBJ1-1	CASSLGASEAFF	TGTGCCAGCAGCTTAGGTGCTAGTGAAGCTTTCTTT
TRBV29-1	-	once	TRBJ1-1	CSVAFGGATEAFF	TGCAGCGTTGCGTTCGGGGGGGCGACTGAAGCTTTCTTT
TRBV2	-	few	TRBJ1-2	CASNKNWGPHGYTF	TGTGCCAGCAATAAAAACTGGGGCCCTCATGGCTACACCTTC
TRBV19	TRBD1	-	TRBJ1-2	CASSIYRDREVGYTF	TGTGCCAGTAGTATCTACCGGGACAGGGAAGTCGGCTACACCTTC
TRBV7-2	-	-	TRBJ2-1	CASSLVQLSYNEQFF	TGTGCCAGCAGCTTAGTACAGCTCTCCTACAATGAGCAGTTCTTC
TRBV7-2	TRBD1	-	TRBJ1-2	CASSLPGQGADGYTF	TGTGCCAGCAGCTTACCCGGACAGGGGGCCGACGGCTACACCTTC
TRBV9	TRBD2	-	TRBJ2-1	CASSVGRGAYNEQFF	TGTGCCAGCAGCGTTGGCCGGGGGGCCTACAATGAGCAGTTCTTC
TRBV5-1	TRBD1	-	TRBJ2-7	CASSSPIGGQGSYEQYF	TGCGCCAGCAGCTCCCCTATTGGGGGACAGGGTTCCTACGAGCAGTACTTC
TRBV19	TRBD1	few	TRBJ1-4	CASSMLGQPNEKLFF	TGTGCCAGTAGTATGTTGGGACAGCCCAATGAAAAACTGTTTTTT
TRBV29-1	TRBD1	-	TRBJ2-1	CSVWDRGRGNEQFF	TGCAGCGTTTGGGACAGGGGGCGCGGGAATGAGCAGTTCTTC
TRBV15	-	-	TRBJ2-3	CATSRDQLLHWGDTQYF	TGTGCCACCAGCAGAGATCAGCTCCTTCATTGGGGCGATACGCAGTATTTT
TRBV6-1	TRBD1	-	TRBJ1-1	CASRAQGAPEAFF	TGTGCCAGCAGGGCACAGGGGGCCCCTGAAGCTTTCTTT
TRBV2	-	-	TRBJ2-1	CASRILAFNEQFF	TGTGCCAGCAGGATTCTAGCGTTCAATGAGCAGTTCTTC
TRBV7-3	-	-	TRBJ1-5	CASKSGDQPQHF	TGTGCCAGCAAGTCGGGGGATCAGCCCCAGCATTTT
TRBV5-6	TRBD1	-	TRBJ1-1	CASSRPGGWVNTEAFF	TGTGCCAGCAGCCGACCAGGGGGGTGGGTAAACACTGAAGCTTTCTTT
TRBV5-1	-	-	TRBJ2-2	CASSLSGRRTGELFF	TGCGCCAGCAGCTTATCAGGGAGGCGGACCGGGGAGCTGTTTTTT
TRBV7-6	TRBD1	-	TRBJ2-7	CASSWAGGIDEQYF	TGTGCCAGCAGCTGGGCAGGGGGAATCGACGAGCAGTACTTC
TRBV27	TRBD2	-	TRBJ2-1	CASSPGTTLNEQFF	TGTGCCAGCAGTCCCGGGACTACCCTCAATGAGCAGTTCTTC
TRBV7-2	-	few	TRBJ1-4	CASSLEPHEKLFF	TGTGCCAGCAGCTTAGAGCCTCATGAAAAACTGTTTTTT
TRBV27	-	-	TRBJ1-1	CARRGGAWYAEAFF	TGTGCCAGAAGGGGGGGGGCTTGGTATGCTGAAGCTTTCTTT
TRBV5-1	TRBD1	-	TRBJ1-6	CASSKDRGYNSPLHF	TGCGCCAGCAGCAAAGACAGGGGCTATAATTCACCCCTCCACTTT
TRBV2	-	-	TRBJ2-1	CASSGTRWANEQFF	TGTGCCAGCAGTGGGACAAGGTGGGCCAATGAGCAGTTCTTC
TRBV7-9	-	once	TRBJ1-1	CASSLAWAGMNTEAFF	TGTGCCAGCAGCTTAGCGTGGGCAGGCATGAACACTGAAGCTTTCTTT
TRBV10-3	-	-	TRBJ1-2	CAISEGNSDGYTF	TGTGCCATCAGCGAGGGAAATAGCGATGGCTACACCTTC
TRBV6-5	TRBD1	-	TRBJ1-2	CASSPLTGTAYGYTF	TGTGCCAGCAGTCCACTGACCGGGACAGCTTATGGCTACACCTTC
TRBV29-1	TRBD1	-	TRBJ1-2	CSVRGQGAKGYTF	TGCAGCGTCCGAGGACAGGGGGCGAAAGGCTACACCTTC
TRBV6-5	TRBD2	few	TRBJ2-1	CASSRTSGGADEQFF	TGTGCCAGCAGTCGTACTAGCGGGGGGGCCGATGAGCAGTTCTTC